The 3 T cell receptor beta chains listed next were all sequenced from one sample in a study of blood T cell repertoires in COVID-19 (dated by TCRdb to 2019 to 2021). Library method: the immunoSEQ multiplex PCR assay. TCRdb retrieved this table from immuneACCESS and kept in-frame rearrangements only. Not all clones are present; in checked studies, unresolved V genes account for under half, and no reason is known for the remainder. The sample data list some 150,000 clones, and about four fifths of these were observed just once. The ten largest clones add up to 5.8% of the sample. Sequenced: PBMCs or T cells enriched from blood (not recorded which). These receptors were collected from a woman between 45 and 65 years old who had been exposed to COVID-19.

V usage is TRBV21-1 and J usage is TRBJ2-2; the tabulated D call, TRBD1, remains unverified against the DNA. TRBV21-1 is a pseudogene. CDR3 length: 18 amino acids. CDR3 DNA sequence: TGTGCCAGCAGCCGCGGTGGGACAGCCGTCCCTTTGGTAGGGGAGCTGTTTTTT. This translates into CASSRGGTAVPLVGELFF.

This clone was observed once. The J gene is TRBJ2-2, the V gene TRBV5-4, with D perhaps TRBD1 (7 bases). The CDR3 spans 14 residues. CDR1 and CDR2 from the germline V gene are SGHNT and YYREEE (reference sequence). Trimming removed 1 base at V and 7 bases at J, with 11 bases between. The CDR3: CASSLQGGGGELFF. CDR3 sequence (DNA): TGTGCCAGCAGCTTGCAGGGGGGTGGCGGGGAGCTGTTTTTT.

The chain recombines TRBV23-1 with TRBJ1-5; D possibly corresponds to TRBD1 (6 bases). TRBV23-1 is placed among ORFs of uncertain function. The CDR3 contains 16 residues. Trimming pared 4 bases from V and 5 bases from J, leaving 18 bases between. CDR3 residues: CASSRLAGGPDQPQHF. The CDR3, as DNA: TGCGCCAGCAGTCGCCTCGCCGGGGGGCCGGATCAGCCCCAGCATTTT.